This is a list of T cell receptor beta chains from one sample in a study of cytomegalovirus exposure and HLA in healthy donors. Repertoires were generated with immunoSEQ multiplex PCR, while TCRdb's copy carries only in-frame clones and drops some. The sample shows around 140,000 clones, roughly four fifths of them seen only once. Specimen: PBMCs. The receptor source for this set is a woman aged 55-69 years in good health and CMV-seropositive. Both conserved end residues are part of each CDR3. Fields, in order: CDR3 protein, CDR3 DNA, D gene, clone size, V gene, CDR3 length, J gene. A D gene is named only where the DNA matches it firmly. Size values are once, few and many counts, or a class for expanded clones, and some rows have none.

CDR3 protein: CASSPPFSFEQYF; CDR3 DNA: TGTGCCAGCAGCCCCCCCTTTTCGTTCGAGCAGTACTTC; D gene: NA; clone size: NA; V gene: TRBV7-9; CDR3 length: 13; J gene: TRBJ2-7
CDR3 protein: CASSLRTTGGANEQFF; CDR3 DNA: TGTGCCAGCAGCTTACGGACGACGGGGGGGGCGAATGAGCAGTTCTTC; D gene: TRBD2; clone size: NA; V gene: TRBV13; CDR3 length: 16; J gene: TRBJ2-1
CDR3 protein: CASSRSSGGQETQYF; CDR3 DNA: TGTGCCAGCAGCAGAAGTTCGGGGGGCCAAGAGACCCAGTACTTC; D gene: TRBD2; clone size: few; V gene: TRBV6-1; CDR3 length: 15; J gene: TRBJ2-5
CDR3 protein: CASTHVAGNTGELFF; CDR3 DNA: TGTGCCAGCACCCACGTGGCGGGGAACACCGGGGAGCTGTTTTTT; D gene: NA; clone size: NA; V gene: TRBV6-5; CDR3 length: 15; J gene: TRBJ2-2
CDR3 protein: CASSGTGTGTEAFF; CDR3 DNA: TGCGCCAGCAGCGGAACCGGGACAGGCACTGAAGCTTTCTTT; D gene: TRBD1; clone size: NA; V gene: TRBV5-1; CDR3 length: 14; J gene: TRBJ1-1
CDR3 protein: CASSQGIADADTQYF; CDR3 DNA: TGCGCCAGCAGCCAAGGTATAGCGGACGCAGATACGCAGTATTTT; D gene: NA; clone size: once; V gene: TRBV4-3; CDR3 length: 15; J gene: TRBJ2-3
CDR3 protein: CASSRHIAGGGADTQYF; CDR3 DNA: TGCGCCAGCAGCCGCCATATAGCGGGAGGAGGTGCAGATACGCAGTATTTT; D gene: TRBD2; clone size: once; V gene: TRBV4-3; CDR3 length: 17; J gene: TRBJ2-3
CDR3 protein: CASTTLSQGTYEQYF; CDR3 DNA: TGTGCCAGCACCACGTTATCCCAGGGGACGTACGAGCAGTACTTC; D gene: NA; clone size: NA; V gene: TRBV7-9; CDR3 length: 15; J gene: TRBJ2-7
CDR3 protein: CASGLTGVETQYF; CDR3 DNA: TGTGCCAGCGGCCTGACAGGGGTAGAGACCCAGTACTTC; D gene: TRBD1; clone size: NA; V gene: TRBV9; CDR3 length: 13; J gene: TRBJ2-5
CDR3 protein: CASSLNEREGRNEQFF; CDR3 DNA: TGTGCCAGCAGCTTGAATGAGCGGGAGGGCCGGAATGAGCAGTTCTTC; D gene: TRBD2; clone size: NA; V gene: TRBV5-4; CDR3 length: 16; J gene: TRBJ2-1
CDR3 protein: CASSGLAATGELFF; CDR3 DNA: TGTGCCAGCAGCGGACTAGCGGCCACCGGGGAGCTGTTTTTT; D gene: TRBD2; clone size: NA; V gene: TRBV2; CDR3 length: 14; J gene: TRBJ2-2